One sample yielded the 10 T cell receptor beta chains listed below, sequenced in a study of T cell responses to AZD1222 COVID-19 vaccine. Generated by immunoSEQ multiplex PCR, the TCRdb table keeps only in-frame clones and is missing some. The table includes over 85,000 clones, 84% detected once. The material sequenced was peripheral blood, taken on day 0 of AZD1222 vaccination. Receptors originate from an adult in good health.

The chain recombines TRBV6-2 or TRBV6-3 with TRBJ1-1, with D hard to call. Trimming cost V 4 bases and J 3 bases, with 12 bases left between them. Germline values: CDR1 MNHEY, CDR2 SVGEGT. This CDR3 is 14 amino acids long. The CDR3, as DNA: TGTGCCAGCAGTTCCCCCTTGGTAGACACTGAAGCTTTCTTT. As protein: CASSSPLVDTEAFF.

J is TRBJ2-5 and V is TRBV7-6; D gene unclear. This CDR3 has 15 residues. Germline values: CDR1 SGHVS, CDR2 FNYEAQ. Trimming left V 1 base short and J 5 bases short, with 14 bases between. CDR3 loop: CASSLGSRPQETQYF. As DNA, the CDR3 is TGTGCCAGCAGCTTAGGGTCCAGGCCCCAGGAGACCCAGTACTTC.

The chain has TRBV24-1 and TRBJ2-1, with D possibly being TRBD1 or TRBD2 (6 bases each). Germline V CDR1 and CDR2: KGHDR, SFDVKD. V was trimmed by 12 bases and J by 10 bases, leaving 12 bases between them. The CDR3 is made up of 10 amino acids. In nucleotides, the CDR3 is TGTGCCTCCGGGGGCGGAGAGCAGTTCTTC. Its protein product is CASGGGEQFF.

The genes are TRBV6-1 and TRBJ2-1, with D possibly matching TRBD1 (5 bases). The germline V gene encodes CDR1 MNHNS and CDR2 SASEGT. V dropped 1 base and J dropped 4 bases, with 8 bases sitting between them. The CDR3 has 14 amino acids. CDR3 sequence (DNA): TGTGCCAGCAGTGAAGGACAGAGATACAATGAGCAGTTCTTC. As protein: CASSEGQRYNEQFF.

The rearrangement uses TRBV18 and TRBJ1-1; 8 nucleotides match TRBD1. The CDR3 is 16 residues long. J lost 1 base, V lost 3 bases, and 7 bases had no gene match. Germline assignment: CDR1 KGHSH and CDR2 LQKENI. In DNA form, the CDR3 reads TGTGCCAGCTCACCCGACAGGGGAAGAGGGAACACTGAAGCTTTCTTT. Translated, it gives CASSPDRGRGNTEAFF.

This chain joins TRBV6-5 and TRBJ1-4; D unresolved. CDR1 and CDR2 from the germline V gene are MNHEY and SVGAGI. This CDR3 is 14 amino acids long. V dropped 6 bases and J dropped 0 bases, with 8 bases sitting between them. Here the CDR3 reads CASSPDATNEKLFF. CDR3 nucleotide sequence: TGTGCCAGCAGCCCAGATGCAACTAATGAAAAACTGTTTTTT.

This chain joins TRBV9 and TRBJ2-3, with TRBD2 as a possible D gene (7 bases). Trimming left V 2 bases short and J 7 bases short, with 17 bases between. From germline, CDR1 is SGDLS and CDR2 YYNGEE. The CDR3 has 15 residues. CDR3 coding DNA: TGTGCCAGCAGCGTTGAGGGGGGGACTACTTATACGCAGTATTTT. Its translation is CASSVEGGTTYTQYF.

The genes are TRBV29-1 and TRBJ2-5; possibly TRBD1 or TRBD2 for D (5 bases each). This CDR3 is built from 15 residues. V was cut by 4 bases and J by 4 bases, with 19 bases left in between. Per the germline V gene, CDR1 is SQVTM and CDR2 is ANQGSEA. CDR3 nucleotides: TGCAGCGTTGGGTTTTCGTGGGGGTTAGGAGAGACCCAGTACTTC. Translation: CSVGFSWGLGETQYF.

This rearrangement joins TRBV19 to TRBJ2-5; 11 bases align to TRBD2. The CDR3 runs to 16 residues. The V segment lost 4 bases and the J segment 4 bases; nucleotides outside the gene matches: 8. Looked up from germline, CDR1 is LNHDA and CDR2 is SQIVND (reference sequence). The CDR3 nucleotides read TGTGCCAGTAGTAAACTAGCGGGGGCCCTGGGAGAGACCCAGTACTTC. This encodes CASSKLAGALGETQYF.

This clone was seen only a few times. The chain has TRBV10-2 and TRBJ1-3; D unclear. CDR1 WSHSY and CDR2 SAAADI come from the germline V gene. CDR3 size: 14 residues. The V gene lost 7 bases and the J gene lost 0 bases, with 10 bases spanning the gap. CDR3 residues: CASKAGNSGNTIYF. The CDR3 DNA reads as TGCGCCAGCAAGGCTGGGAACTCTGGAAACACCATATATTTT.